This T cell receptor (beta chain) was identified during a study of stem cell transplantation in POMP-related autoinflammatory disease (dated by TCRdb to about 2021). Looking at the study overall: According to the study's hypothesis, the TRB repertoire gets skewed because defective thymoproteasomes impair MHC class I-dependent CD8+ T-cell differentiation and positive selection. Before transplant, patients showed CD4+ naive T-cell skewing, low CD8+ T-cell proportions, and reduced T-cell cytokine secretion. DNA chimerism analysis after transplant demonstrated 100% donor engraftment of neutrophils and platelets for up to one year. High-throughput TRB sequencing assessed how POMP deficiency affects T-cell receptor beta repertoire diversity and CDR3 characteristics. What the research found in general, with its limitations: Across all analyzed T-cell subsets, PRAID patients showed a trend toward higher clonality and lower TRB diversity. The number of unique TRB V-J gene pairings in PRAID patients was restricted. In PRAID patients, the trend toward increased clonality and lower diversity reached statistical significance only for regulatory T cells.

This clone occurred once. What this receptor recognizes is not known. No base quality values were provided; no much bigger clone lies one nucleotide off. Based on the germline V gene, the CDR1 and CDR2 sequences are KGHDR and SFDVKD. The CDR3, from cysteine to phenylalanine, totals 18 residues. Only the CDR3 DNA is retained, 54 bases long and in frame from the first base. For this chain, trimming is 0 bases at the V end and 7 bases at the J end, and the number of junction bases without a gene match is 12. Library creation used the immunoSEQ multiplex PCR assay. For the original study's pipeline: Shannon entropy, which takes clonal size distribution into account, was used to quantify repertoire diversity. Clonotype distribution inequality was measured with the Gini-Simpson index (Simpson_1-D). TCRdb stores this immuneACCESS table with in-frame sequences only. Part of the clones is absent; in the studies checked, under half of the shortfall reflects unresolved V genes, and no reason is known for the rest. The V and J calls and clone size were taken over from that table, and D and trimming were inferred from the DNA. This sample holds tens of thousands of clones; approximately 90% were observed only once. The ten largest clones take up about 0.7% of the sample.

The meaning of the sample's time point label: after hematopoietic stem cell transplant. PRAID was a condition in which autoinflammation came alongside prominent immunodeficiency. Prior to TRB sequencing, T-cell subsets (conventional T cells, CD8+ T cells, regulatory T cells, T follicular helper cells) were sorted. This receptor was taken from a human patient with POMP-related autoinflammation and immune dysregulation (PRAID). Following a transplant, some T cells may be graft donor cells, not patient cells. The material sequenced was CD4+ T cells from PBMCs, taken after stem cell transplantation. The sequence joins TRBV24-1 to TRBJ2-7; 12 bases in the middle match TRBD2. The nucleotide sequence is TGTGCCACCAGTGATTTGCCCCGCCGACTAGCGGGAGATAAGGAGCAGTACTTC. Translated, it reads CATSDLPRRLAGDKEQYF.